The TCR beta chain under discussion was sequenced for a study of T cells in Graves' hyperthyroidism and ophthalmopathy. Between the trimmed V and J ends, which lost 2 bases and 8 bases, there was a span of 10 bases. The CDR3 loop spans 13 amino acids. Per the germline V gene, CDR1 is WSHSY and CDR2 is SAAADI. General study results and limits: Researchers found most expanded thyroid clonotypes above 0.001 in blood as well.

Hyperthyroidism had been newly diagnosed in patients aged 18 to 65, and its duration was under 2 months. Thyroid ultrasound, orbital computed tomography, clinical symptoms, and serum thyroxine and TRAb underpinned diagnoses. What was amplified from RNA transcripts were TCR beta CDR3 regions. RT-PCR in the first round (using the HTBI primer set) targeted the TCR CDR3. TCRdb re-called the multiplex PCR reads with MiXCR, one entry per CDR3 protein. The table records some 250,000 distinct CDR3 sequences, just over 14% of them present only once. Many counts were recorded for this clonotype. Its antigen remains unidentified.

The chain has TRBV10-2 and TRBJ1-3; D ambiguous. The source of this sequence is a woman aged 40-49 years with Graves' hyperthyroidism that later progressed to Graves' ophthalmopathy. The specimen was blood. CDR3: CASSEPGRYTIYF. The CDR3 nucleotides are TGCGCCAGCAGTGAGCCAGGTCGCTACACCATATATTTT.